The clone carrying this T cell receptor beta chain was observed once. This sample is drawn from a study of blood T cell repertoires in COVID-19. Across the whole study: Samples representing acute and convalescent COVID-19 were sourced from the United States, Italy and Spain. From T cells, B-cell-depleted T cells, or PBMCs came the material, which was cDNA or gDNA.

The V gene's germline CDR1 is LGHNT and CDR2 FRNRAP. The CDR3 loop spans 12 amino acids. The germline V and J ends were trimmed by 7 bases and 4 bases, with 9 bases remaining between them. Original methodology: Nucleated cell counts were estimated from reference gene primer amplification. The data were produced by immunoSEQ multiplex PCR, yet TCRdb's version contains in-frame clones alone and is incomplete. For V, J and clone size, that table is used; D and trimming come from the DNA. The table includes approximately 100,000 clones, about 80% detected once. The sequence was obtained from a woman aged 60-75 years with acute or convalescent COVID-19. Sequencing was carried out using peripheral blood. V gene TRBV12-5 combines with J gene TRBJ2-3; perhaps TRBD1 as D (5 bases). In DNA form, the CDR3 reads TGTGCTAGTGACCAGGGTTCAGATACGCAGTATTTT. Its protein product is CASDQGSDTQYF.